The clone carrying this T cell receptor (beta chain) was seen a few times. Its matching antigen is unknown. The data stem from a study of T cell responses to AZD1222 COVID-19 vaccine. Regarding the study as a whole: Following two doses of AZD1222, Spike-specific TCR breadth and depth rose. Baseline serostatus was positive in only a handful of AZD1222 recipients. Nearly half of spike-specific TCRs reportedly target variant regions that are unmutated in the B.1.351 and B.1.1.7 variants. There were repertoire samples only from the period after the peak T cell response.

Trimming took off 5 bases at V and 2 bases at J, with 7 bases between the two ends. Germline V lookup: CDR1 MDHEN, CDR2 SYDVKM. This CDR3 is built from 14 residues. The data were produced by immunoSEQ multiplex PCR, yet TCRdb's version contains in-frame clones alone and is incomplete. The data hold roughly 140,000 clones, with about 91% observed a single time. This specimen consisted of peripheral blood, obtained on day 0 of MenACWY control vaccination. This clonotype originated in an adult in good health. This chain uses TRBV28 with TRBJ2-6, with D possibly TRBD2 on 6 matching bases. The CDR3 loop is CASSRGAGANVLTF. The CDR3 region has the DNA TGTGCCAGCAGTCGCGGGGCTGGGGCCAACGTCCTGACTTTC.